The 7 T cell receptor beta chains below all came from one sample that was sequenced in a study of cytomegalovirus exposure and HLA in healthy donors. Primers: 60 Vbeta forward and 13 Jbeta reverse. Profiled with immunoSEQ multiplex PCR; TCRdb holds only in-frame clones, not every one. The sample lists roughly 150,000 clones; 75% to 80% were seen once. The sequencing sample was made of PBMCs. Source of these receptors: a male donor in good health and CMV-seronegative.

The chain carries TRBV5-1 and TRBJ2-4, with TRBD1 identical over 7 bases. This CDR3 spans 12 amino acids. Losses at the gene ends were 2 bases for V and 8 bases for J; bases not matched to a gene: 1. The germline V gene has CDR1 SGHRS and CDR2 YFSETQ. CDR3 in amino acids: CASSLQGYIQYF. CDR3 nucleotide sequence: TGCGCCAGCAGCTTACAGGGGTACATTCAGTACTTC.

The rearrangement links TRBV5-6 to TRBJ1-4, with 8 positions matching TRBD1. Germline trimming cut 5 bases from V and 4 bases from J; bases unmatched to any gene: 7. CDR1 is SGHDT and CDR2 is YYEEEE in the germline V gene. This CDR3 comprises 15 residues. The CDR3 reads CASSYPTGDNEKLFF. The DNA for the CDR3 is TGTGCCAGCAGTTATCCGACAGGGGATAATGAAAAACTGTTTTTT.

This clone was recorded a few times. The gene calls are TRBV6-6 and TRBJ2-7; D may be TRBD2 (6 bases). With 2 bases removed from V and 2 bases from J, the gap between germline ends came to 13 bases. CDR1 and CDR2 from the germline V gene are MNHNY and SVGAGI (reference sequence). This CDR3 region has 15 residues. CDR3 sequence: CASSYVGTRPYEQYF. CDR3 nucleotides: TGTGCCAGCAGTTACGTGGGGACTCGACCCTACGAGCAGTACTTC.

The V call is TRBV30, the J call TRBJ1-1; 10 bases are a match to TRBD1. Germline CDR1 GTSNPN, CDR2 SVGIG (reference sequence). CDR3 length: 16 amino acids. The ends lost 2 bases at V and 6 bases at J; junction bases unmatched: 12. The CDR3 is CAWSPRTGGVKAEAFF. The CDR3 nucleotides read TGTGCCTGGAGTCCAAGGACAGGGGGTGTAAAGGCTGAAGCTTTCTTT.

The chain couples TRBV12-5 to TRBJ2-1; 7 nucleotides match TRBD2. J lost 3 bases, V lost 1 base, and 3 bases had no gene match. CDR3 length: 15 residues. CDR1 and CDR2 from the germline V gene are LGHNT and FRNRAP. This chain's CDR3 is CASGLGGGYYNEQFF. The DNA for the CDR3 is TGTGCTAGTGGTTTGGGGGGGGGTTACTACAATGAGCAGTTCTTC.

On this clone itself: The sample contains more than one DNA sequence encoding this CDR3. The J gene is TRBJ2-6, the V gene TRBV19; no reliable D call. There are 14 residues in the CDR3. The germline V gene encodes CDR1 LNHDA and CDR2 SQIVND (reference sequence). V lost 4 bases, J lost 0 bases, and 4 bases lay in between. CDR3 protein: CASSTGSGANVLTF. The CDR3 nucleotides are TGTGCCAGTAGTACAGGCTCTGGGGCCAACGTCCTGACTTTC.

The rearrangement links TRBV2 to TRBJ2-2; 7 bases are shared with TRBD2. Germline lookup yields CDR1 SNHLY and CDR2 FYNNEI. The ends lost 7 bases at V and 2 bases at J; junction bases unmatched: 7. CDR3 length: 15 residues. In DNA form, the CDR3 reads TGTGCCAGCAAGTCGAGCGGGACCAACACCGGGGAGCTGTTTTTT. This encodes CASKSSGTNTGELFF.